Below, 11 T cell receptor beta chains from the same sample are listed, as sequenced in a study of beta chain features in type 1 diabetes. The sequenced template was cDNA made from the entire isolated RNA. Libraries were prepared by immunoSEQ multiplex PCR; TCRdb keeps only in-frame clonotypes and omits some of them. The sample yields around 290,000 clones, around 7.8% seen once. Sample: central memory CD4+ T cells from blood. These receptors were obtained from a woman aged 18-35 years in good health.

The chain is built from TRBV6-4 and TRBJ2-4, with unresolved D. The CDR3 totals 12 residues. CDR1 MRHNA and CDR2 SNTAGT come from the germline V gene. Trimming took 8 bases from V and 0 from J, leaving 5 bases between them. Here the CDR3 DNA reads TGTGCCAGCGGGTCAGCCAAAAACATTCAGTACTTC. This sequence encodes CASGSAKNIQYF.

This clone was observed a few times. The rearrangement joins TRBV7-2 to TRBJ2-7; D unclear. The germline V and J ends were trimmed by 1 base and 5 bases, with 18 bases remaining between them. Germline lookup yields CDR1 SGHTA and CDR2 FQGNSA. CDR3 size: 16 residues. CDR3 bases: TGTGCCAGCAGCTTAGGTCCGTCCGGAATGGGTCACGAGCAGTACTTC. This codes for CASSLGPSGMGHEQYF.

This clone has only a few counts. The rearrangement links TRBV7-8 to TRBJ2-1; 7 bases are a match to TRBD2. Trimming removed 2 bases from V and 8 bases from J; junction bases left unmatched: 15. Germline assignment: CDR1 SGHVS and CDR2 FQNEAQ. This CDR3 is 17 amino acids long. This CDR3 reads CASSLWGTASSGDEQFF. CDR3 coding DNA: TGTGCCAGCAGCTTATGGGGAACCGCCTCAAGCGGGGATGAGCAGTTCTTC.

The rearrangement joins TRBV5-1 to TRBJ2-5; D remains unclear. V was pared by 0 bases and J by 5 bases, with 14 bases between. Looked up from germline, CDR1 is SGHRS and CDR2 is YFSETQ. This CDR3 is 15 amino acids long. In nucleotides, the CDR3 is TGCGCCAGCAGCTTGGAAAGAACTGTTGGGGAGACCCAGTACTTC. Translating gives CASSLERTVGETQYF.

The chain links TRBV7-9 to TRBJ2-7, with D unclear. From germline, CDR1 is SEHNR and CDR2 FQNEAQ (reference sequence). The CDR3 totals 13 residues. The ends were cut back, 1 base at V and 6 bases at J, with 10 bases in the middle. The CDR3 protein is CASSLVPASEQYF. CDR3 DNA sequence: TGTGCCAGCAGCTTAGTGCCGGCTAGCGAGCAGTACTTC.

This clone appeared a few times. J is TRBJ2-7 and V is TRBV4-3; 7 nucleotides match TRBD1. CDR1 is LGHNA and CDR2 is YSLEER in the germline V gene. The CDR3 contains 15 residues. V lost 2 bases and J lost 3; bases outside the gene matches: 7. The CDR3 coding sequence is TGCGCCAGCAGCCAATTACAGACAGGGAGCTACGAGCAGTACTTC. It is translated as CASSQLQTGSYEQYF.

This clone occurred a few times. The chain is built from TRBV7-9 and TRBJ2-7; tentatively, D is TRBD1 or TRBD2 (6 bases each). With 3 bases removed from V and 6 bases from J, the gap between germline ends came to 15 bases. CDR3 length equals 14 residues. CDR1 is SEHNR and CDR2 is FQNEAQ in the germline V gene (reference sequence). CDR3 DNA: TGTGCCAGCAGCTTGCAGGGGAGGCTCTCCGAGCAGTACTTC. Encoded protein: CASSLQGRLSEQYF. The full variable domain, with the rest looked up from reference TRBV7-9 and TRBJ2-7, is DTGVSQNPRHKITKRGQNVTFRCDPISEHNRLYWYRQTLGQGPEFLTYFQNEAQLEKSRLLSDRFSAERPKGSFSTLEIQRTEQGDSAMYLCASSLQGRLSEQYFGPGTRLTVT.

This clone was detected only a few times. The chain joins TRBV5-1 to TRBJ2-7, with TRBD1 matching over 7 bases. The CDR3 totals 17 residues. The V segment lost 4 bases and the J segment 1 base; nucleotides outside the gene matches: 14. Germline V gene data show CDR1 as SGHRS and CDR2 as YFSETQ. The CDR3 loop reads CASSTIRTTGESYEQYF. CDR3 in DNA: TGCGCCAGCAGCACTATACGAACCACAGGGGAGTCCTACGAGCAGTACTTC.

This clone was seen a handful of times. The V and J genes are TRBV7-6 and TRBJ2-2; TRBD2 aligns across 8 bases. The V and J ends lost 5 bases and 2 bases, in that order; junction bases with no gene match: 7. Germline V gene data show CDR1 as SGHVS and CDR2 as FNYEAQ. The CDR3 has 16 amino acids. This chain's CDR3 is CASSLQAGANTGELFF. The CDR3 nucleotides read TGTGCCAGCAGCCTACAAGCGGGGGCAAACACCGGGGAGCTGTTTTTT.

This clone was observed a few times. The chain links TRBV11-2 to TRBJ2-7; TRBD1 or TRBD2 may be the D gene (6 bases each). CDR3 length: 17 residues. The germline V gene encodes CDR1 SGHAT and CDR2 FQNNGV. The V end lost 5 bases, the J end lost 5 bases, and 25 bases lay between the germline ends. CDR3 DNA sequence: TGTGCCAGCAGCCGAATTAGGTCCGGGGGCAGGGCCCACGAGCAGTACTTC. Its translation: CASSRIRSGGRAHEQYF.

The CDR3 here is CASSFAGTGTPEAFF. CDR3 DNA: TGTGCCAGCAGTTTTGCGGGGACAGGGACGCCTGAAGCTTTCTTT. The chain recombines TRBV6-5 with TRBJ1-1, with 9 bases matching TRBD1. Germline V gene data show CDR1 as MNHEY and CDR2 as SVGAGI. V was pared by 4 bases and J by 6 bases, with 9 bases of the junction left unmatched. This CDR3 spans 15 amino acids.